This T cell receptor (beta chain) was obtained from a study of neurological immune-mediated disorders. Broader study findings: TCR-beta repertoires seemed private in all groups, with no expanded CDR3 amino acid sequences shared. The most TCR clonal expansion was seen in HTLV-1-associated myelopathy, and the least was seen in multiple sclerosis, which fell below healthy controls.

Synthesis of cDNA was performed by 5'RACE using 10-nucleotide random UMIs. Via MiXCR, TCRdb re-called the 5' RACE reads, giving one row per CDR3 protein. The sample lists some 32,000 distinct CDR3 sequences; 15% were seen once. This clonotype was recorded many times. Antigen: not known. The junction had 6 bases not matched to a gene; V was cut back by 4 bases and J by 4 bases. This CDR3 region has 15 residues. The chain carries TRBV12-3 or TRBV12-4 and TRBJ2-5, with 10 bases identical to TRBD2. What was sequenced was PBMCs. The sequence derives from a man in his 70s in good health. The CDR3 DNA sequence: TGTGCCAGCAGTTCACCATCTAGCGGGGGAGAGACCCAGTACTTC. Amino acids: CASSSPSSGGETQYF.